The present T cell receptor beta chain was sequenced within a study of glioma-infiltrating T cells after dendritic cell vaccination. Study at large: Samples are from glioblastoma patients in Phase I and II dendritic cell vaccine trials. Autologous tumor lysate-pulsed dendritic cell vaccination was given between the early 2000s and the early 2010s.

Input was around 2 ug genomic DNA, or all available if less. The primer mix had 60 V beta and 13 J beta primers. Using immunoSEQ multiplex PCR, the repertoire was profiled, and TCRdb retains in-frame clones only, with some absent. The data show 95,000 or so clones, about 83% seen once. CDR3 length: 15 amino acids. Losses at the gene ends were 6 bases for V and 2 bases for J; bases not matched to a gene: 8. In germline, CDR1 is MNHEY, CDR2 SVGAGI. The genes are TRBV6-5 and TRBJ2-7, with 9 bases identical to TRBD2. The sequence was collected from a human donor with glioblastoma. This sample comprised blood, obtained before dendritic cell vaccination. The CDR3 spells CASSQGLAGTYEQYF. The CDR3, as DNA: TGTGCCAGCAGCCAAGGGCTAGCGGGGACCTACGAGCAGTACTTC.